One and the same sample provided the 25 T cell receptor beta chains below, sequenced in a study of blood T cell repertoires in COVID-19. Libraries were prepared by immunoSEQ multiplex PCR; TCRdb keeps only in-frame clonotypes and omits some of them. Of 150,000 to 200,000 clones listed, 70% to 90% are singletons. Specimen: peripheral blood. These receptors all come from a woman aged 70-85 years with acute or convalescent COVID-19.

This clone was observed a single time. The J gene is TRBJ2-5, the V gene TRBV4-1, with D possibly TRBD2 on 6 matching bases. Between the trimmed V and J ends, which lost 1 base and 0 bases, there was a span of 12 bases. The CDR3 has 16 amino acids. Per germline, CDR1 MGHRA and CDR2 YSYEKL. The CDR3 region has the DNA TGCGCCAGCAGCCAAGGCGGGAAATCGTACCAAGAGACCCAGTACTTC. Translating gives CASSQGGKSYQETQYF.

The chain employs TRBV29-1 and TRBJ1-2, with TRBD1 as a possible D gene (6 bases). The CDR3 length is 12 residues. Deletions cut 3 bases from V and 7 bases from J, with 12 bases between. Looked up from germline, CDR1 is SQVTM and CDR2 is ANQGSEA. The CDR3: CSVERRGLGYTF. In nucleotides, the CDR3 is TGCAGCGTTGAGCGCAGGGGTCTTGGCTACACCTTC.

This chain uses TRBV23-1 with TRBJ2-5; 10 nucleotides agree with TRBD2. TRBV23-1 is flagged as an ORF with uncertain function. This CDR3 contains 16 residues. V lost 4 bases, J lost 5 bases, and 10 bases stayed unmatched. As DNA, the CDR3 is TGCGCCAGCAGTCGGTTAGCGGGACTAGCGTTGGAGACCCAGTACTTC. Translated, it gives CASSRLAGLALETQYF.

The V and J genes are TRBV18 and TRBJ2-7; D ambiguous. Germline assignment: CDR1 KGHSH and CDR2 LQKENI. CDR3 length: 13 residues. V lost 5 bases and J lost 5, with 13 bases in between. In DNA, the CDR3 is TGTGCCAGCTCAGTCGCCAGGTCGGACGAGCAGTACTTC. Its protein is CASSVARSDEQYF.

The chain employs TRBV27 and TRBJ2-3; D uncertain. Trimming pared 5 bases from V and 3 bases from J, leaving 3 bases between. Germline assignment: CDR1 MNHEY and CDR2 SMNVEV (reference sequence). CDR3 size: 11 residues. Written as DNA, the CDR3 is TGTGCCAGCAGTCAGACAGATACGCAGTATTTT. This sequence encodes CASSQTDTQYF.

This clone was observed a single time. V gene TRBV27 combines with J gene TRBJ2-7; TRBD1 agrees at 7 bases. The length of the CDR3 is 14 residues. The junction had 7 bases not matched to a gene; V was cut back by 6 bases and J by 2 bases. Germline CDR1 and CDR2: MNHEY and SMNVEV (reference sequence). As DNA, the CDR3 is TGTGCCAGCAGATATAACAGGGGACCCTACGAGCAGTACTTC. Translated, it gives CASRYNRGPYEQYF.

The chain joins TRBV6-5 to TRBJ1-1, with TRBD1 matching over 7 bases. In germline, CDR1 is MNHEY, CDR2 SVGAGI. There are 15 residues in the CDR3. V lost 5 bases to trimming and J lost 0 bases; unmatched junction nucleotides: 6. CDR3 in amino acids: CASSLRGAMNTEAFF. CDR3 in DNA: TGTGCCAGCAGTCTCAGGGGGGCCATGAACACTGAAGCTTTCTTT.

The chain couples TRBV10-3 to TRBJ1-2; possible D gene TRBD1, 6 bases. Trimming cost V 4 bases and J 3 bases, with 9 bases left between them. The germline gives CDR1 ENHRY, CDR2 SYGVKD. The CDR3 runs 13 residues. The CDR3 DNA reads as TGTGCCATCAGTGTGACAGGAGACTATGGCTACACCTTC. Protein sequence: CAISVTGDYGYTF.

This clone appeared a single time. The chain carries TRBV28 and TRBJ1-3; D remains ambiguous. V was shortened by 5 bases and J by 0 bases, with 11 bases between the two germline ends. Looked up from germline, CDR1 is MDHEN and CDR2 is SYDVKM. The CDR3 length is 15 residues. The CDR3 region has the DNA TGTGCCAGCAGTCACGGGGTCAGCTCTGGAAACACCATATATTTT. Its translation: CASSHGVSSGNTIYF.

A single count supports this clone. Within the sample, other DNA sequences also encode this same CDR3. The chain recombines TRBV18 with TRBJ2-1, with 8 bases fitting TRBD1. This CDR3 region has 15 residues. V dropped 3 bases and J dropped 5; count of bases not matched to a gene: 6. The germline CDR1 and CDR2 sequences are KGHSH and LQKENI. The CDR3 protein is CASSPGDRMNNEQFF. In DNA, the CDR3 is TGTGCCAGCTCACCGGGGGACAGGATGAACAATGAGCAGTTCTTC.

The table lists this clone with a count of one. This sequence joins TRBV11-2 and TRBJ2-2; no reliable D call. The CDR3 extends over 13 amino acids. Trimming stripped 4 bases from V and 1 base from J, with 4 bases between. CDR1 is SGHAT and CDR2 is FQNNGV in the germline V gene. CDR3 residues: CASSSMNTGELFF. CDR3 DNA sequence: TGTGCCAGCAGCTCTATGAACACCGGGGAGCTGTTTTTT.

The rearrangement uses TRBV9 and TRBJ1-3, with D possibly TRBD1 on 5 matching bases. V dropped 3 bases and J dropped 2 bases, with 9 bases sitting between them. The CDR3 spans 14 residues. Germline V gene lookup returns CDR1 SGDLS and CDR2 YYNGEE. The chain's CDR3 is CASSESGTGNTIYF. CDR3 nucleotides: TGTGCCAGCAGCGAGTCAGGGACTGGAAACACCATATATTTT. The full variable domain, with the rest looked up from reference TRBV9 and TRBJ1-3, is DSGVTQTPKHLITATGQRVTLRCSPRSGDLSVYWYQQSLDQGLQFLIQYYNGEERAKGNILERFSAQQFPDLHSELNLSSLELGDSALYFCASSESGTGNTIYFGEGSWLTVV.

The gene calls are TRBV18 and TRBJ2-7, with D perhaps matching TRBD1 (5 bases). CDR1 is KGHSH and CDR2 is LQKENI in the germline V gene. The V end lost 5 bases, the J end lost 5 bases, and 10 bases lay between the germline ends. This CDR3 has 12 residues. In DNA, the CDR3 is TGTGCCAGCTCAAGGCAGGGTAACGAGCAGTACTTC. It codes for CASSRQGNEQYF.

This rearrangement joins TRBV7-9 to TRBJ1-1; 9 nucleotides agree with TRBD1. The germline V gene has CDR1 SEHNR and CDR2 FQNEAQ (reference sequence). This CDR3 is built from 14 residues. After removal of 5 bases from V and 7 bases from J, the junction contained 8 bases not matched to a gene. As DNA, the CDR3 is TGTGCCAGCAGCGAGACAGGGGGTGTTATTGAAGCTTTCTTT. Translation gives CASSETGGVIEAFF. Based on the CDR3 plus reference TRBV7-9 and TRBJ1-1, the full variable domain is DTGVSQNPRHKITKRGQNVTFRCDPISEHNRLYWYRQTLGQGPEFLTYFQNEAQLEKSRLLSDRFSAERPKGSFSTLEIQRTEQGDSAMYLCASSETGGVIEAFFGQGTRLTVV.

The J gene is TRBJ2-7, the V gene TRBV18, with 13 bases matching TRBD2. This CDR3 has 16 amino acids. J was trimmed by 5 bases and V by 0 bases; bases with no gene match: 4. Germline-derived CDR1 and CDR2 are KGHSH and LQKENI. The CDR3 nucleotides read TGTGCCAGCTCACCACCCACTAGCGGGAGGGCGAACGAGCAGTACTTC. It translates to CASSPPTSGRANEQYF.

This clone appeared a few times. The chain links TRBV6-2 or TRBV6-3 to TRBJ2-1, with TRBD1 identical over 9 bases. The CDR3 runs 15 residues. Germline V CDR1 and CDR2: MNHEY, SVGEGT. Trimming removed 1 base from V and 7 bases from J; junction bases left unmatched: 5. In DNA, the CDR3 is TGTGCCAGCAGTTACTTCCGGGACAGGGAAAATGAGCAGTTCTTC. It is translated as CASSYFRDRENEQFF.

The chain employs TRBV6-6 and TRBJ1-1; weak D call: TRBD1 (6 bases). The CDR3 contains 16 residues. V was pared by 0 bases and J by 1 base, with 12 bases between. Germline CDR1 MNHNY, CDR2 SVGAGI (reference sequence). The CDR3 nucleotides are TGTGCCAGCAGTTACTCATCCGGGACAACGAACACTGAAGCTTTCTTT. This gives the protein CASSYSSGTTNTEAFF.

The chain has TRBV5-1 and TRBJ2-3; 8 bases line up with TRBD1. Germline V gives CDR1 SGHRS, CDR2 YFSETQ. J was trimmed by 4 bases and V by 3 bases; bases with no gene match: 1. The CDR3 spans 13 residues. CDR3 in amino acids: CASSSDRADTQYF. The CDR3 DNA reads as TGCGCCAGCAGCTCGGACAGGGCAGATACGCAGTATTTT. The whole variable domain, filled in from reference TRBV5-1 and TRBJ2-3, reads KAGVTQTPRYLIKTRGQQVTLSCSPISGHRSVSWYQQTPGQGLQFLFEYFSETQRNKGNFPGRFSGRQFSNSRSEMNVSTLELGDSALYLCASSSDRADTQYFGPGTRLTVL.

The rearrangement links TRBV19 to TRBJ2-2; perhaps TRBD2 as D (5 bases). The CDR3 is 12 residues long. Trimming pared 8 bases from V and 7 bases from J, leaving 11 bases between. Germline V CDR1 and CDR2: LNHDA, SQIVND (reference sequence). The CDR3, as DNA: TGTGCCAGTCGTCGGGGAGACGGGGAGCTGTTTTTT. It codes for CASRRGDGELFF.

In DNA, the CDR3 is TGTGCCAGCAGTCGACAGGGGGCTCCCGGTTTGACCCAGCATTTT. Its translation is CASSRQGAPGLTQHF. The J gene is TRBJ1-5, the V gene TRBV27; TRBD1 matches at 10 bases. The germline V gene has CDR1 MNHEY and CDR2 SMNVEV (reference sequence). The CDR3 runs to 15 residues. With 5 bases clipped from V and 11 bases from J, the junction kept 12 bases outside the gene matches.

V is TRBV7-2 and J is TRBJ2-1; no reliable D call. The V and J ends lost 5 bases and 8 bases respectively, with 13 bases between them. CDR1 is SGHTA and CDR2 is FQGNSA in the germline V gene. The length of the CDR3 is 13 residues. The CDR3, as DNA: TGTGCCAGCAGCCCCCGAGGTGTTGATGAGCAGTTCTTC. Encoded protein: CASSPRGVDEQFF.

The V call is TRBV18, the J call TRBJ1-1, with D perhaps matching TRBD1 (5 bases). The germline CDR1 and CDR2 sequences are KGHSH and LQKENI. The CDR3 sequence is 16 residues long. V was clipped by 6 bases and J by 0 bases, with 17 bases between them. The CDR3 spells CASSHKGSGLNTEAFF. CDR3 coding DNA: TGTGCCAGCTCCCATAAGGGGTCAGGCCTGAACACTGAAGCTTTCTTT. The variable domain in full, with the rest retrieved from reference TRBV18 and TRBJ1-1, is NAGVMQNPRHLVRRRGQEARLRCSPMKGHSHVYWYRQLPEEGLKFMVYLQKENIIDESGMPKERFSAEFPKEGPSILRIQQVVRGDSAAYFCASSHKGSGLNTEAFFGQGTRLTVV.

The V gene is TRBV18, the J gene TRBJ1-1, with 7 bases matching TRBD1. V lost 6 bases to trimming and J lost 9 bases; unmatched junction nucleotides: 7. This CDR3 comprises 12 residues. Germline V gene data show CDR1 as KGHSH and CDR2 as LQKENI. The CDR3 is CASSSNRGQAFF. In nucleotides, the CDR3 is TGTGCCAGCTCGTCCAACAGGGGACAAGCTTTCTTT.

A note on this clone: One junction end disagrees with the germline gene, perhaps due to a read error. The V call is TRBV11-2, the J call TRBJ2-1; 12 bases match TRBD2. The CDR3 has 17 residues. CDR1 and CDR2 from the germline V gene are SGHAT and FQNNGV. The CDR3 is CASTLGALAGGHNEQFF. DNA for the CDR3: TGTGCCAGCACCTTAGGGGCACTAGCGGGGGGACACAATGAGCAGTTCTTC.

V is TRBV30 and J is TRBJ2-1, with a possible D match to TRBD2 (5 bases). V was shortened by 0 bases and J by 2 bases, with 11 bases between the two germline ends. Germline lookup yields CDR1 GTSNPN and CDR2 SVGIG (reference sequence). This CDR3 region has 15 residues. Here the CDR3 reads CAWSVRAVTYNEQFF. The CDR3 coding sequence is TGTGCCTGGAGTGTGCGAGCGGTTACCTACAATGAGCAGTTCTTC.